One T cell receptor beta chain is described in this entry. The CDR3 has 16 amino acids. Trimming removed 4 bases from V and 0 bases from J, with 16 bases in between. CDR1 is SGHKS and CDR2 is YYEKEE in the germline V gene (reference sequence). TCRdb's table, derived via immunoSEQ multiplex PCR, lists solely in-frame clones and lacks some. The table records approximately 98,000 clones, over 75% of them present only once. This sample is part of a study of blood T cell repertoires in COVID-19. Background on the study: Both acute and convalescent COVID-19 samples were obtained from the United States, Italy and Spain. Sources were T cells, B-cell-depleted T cells, or PBMCs; the material itself was cDNA or gDNA.

The sample comprised peripheral blood. The chain joins TRBV5-5 to TRBJ1-2, with D perhaps matching TRBD1 (5 bases). The receptor was isolated from a woman aged 80 or over with acute or convalescent COVID-19. CDR3 in amino acids: CASSQGETPTNYGYTF. CDR3 coding DNA: TGTGCCAGCAGCCAGGGTGAAACACCTACTAACTATGGCTACACCTTC. Using reference TRBV5-5 and TRBJ1-2 for the parts outside the CDR3, the full variable domain is DAGVTQSPTHLIKTRGQQVTLRCSPISGHKSVSWYQQVLGQGPQFIFQYYEKEERGRGNFPDRFSARQFPNYSSELNVNALLLGDSALYLCASSQGETPTNYGYTFGSGTRLTVV.